This T cell receptor (beta chain) was obtained from a study of CD8 T cells in ankylosing spondylitis. Germline CDR1 reads SGHRS; CDR2 reads YFSETQ. The CDR3 contains 13 residues. V was clipped by 0 bases and J by 8 bases, with 11 bases between them. TCRdb re-called the 5' RACE reads with MiXCR, one entry per CDR3 protein. The sample records about 130,000 distinct CDR3 sequences, roughly 7.3% being singletons. This clonotype was detected many times. The chain uses TRBV5-1 and TRBJ1-1; no clear D. This TCR derives from a male donor with ankylosing spondylitis or in good health (not recorded which). What was sequenced was blood, either unsorted or a sorted T cell fraction (not recorded which). CDR3 nucleotides: TGCGCCAGCAGCTTGGTTATAGGAAAGGAAGCTTTCTTT. Encoded protein: CASSLVIGKEAFF. Complete variable domain (other parts from reference TRBV5-1 and TRBJ1-1): KAGVTQTPRYLIKTRGQQVTLSCSPISGHRSVSWYQQTPGQGLQFLFEYFSETQRNKGNFPGRFSGRQFSNSRSEMNVSTLELGDSALYLCASSLVIGKEAFFGQGTRLTVV.